These T cell receptor beta chains were read from a single sample in a study of regulatory T cells in long-lasting Graves disease. MiXCR was run by TCRdb on the multiplex PCR reads, yielding one entry per CDR3 protein. The data contain approximately 400,000 distinct CDR3 sequences, about 11% of them singletons. The sample also formed part of further work on T cells in Graves' hyperthyroidism and ophthalmopathy.

Sample: peripheral blood mononuclear cells (PBMCs), taken at new diagnosis, from a patient treated with antithyroid drugs. All receptors come from a woman aged 18 to 35 with Graves disease. CDR3s include the opening cysteine and the closing phenylalanine or tryptophan. D genes are given only for firm matches. Where a row states a size, it is once, few, many or the class of an expanded clone; other rows omit it.

D gene	clone size	J gene	V gene	CDR3 DNA	CDR3 protein
TRBD2	many	TRBJ2-5	TRBV28	TGTGCCAGCAGTTTACTCACTAGCGGGATACAAGAGACCCAGTACTTC	CASSLLTSGIQETQYF
NA	many	TRBJ2-1	TRBV28	TGTGCCAGCACAAAGGGTATTGTCGAGCAGTTCTTC	CASTKGIVEQFF
NA	many	TRBJ1-2	TRBV12-3/TRBV12-4	TGTGCCAGCGGCCTGGGAATGGGATATGGCTACACCTTC	CASGLGMGYGYTF
NA	NA	TRBJ1-2	TRBV4-1	TGCGCCAGCAGCCGAATCAAGGGGGGTGGGGATGGCTACACCTTC	CASSRIKGGGDGYTF
NA	NA	TRBJ1-6	TRBV6-1	TGTGCCAGCAGTGAAGCGTTCGGAGGCTCCTATAATTCACCCCTCCACTTT	CASSEAFGGSYNSPLHF
NA	many	TRBJ1-1	TRBV6-2/TRBV6-3	TGTGCCAGCAGTTTCCCAGGGACCCCAGGGAACACTGAAGCTTTCTTT	CASSFPGTPGNTEAFF
TRBD2	few	TRBJ2-5	TRBV24-1	TGTGCCACCAGTGATCCCCTAGCGGGAGAGACCCAGTACTTC	CATSDPLAGETQYF
TRBD2	once	TRBJ2-7	TRBV19	TGTGCCAGTAGTTGGGCTAGCGGGAACCACGAGCAGTACTTC	CASSWASGNHEQYF
TRBD1	many	TRBJ1-2	TRBV4-2	TGTGCCAGCAGCCAAGATAAAGTGGGGACAGGGTATATGAGCTACACCTTC	CASSQDKVGTGYMSYTF
TRBD1	many	TRBJ2-2	TRBV19	TGTGCCAGTAGACCCTCGGCCGGGACAGGGTACACCGGGGAGCTGTTTTTT	CASRPSAGTGYTGELFF
NA	many	TRBJ2-1	TRBV15	TGTGCCACCAGCAGGGGCAGATACAATGAGCAGTTCTTC	CATSRGRYNEQFF
NA	many	TRBJ2-5	TRBV7-2	TGTGCCAGCAGCTCGGGCAGGAAAGAGACCCAGTACTTC	CASSSGRKETQYF
NA	many	TRBJ2-7	TRBV6-5	TGTGCCAGCAGTTACGGTAATCGGAGAGCCTACGAGCAGTACTTC	CASSYGNRRAYEQYF
TRBD1	many	TRBJ1-6	TRBV20-1	TGCAGTGCTGAGGACAGGGTGGAATCACCCCTCCACTTT	CSAEDRVESPLHF
TRBD1	few	TRBJ1-1	TRBV10-3	TGTGCCATCAGTGAGTCGAACCTCCAGGGGGACACTGAAGCTTTCTTT	CAISESNLQGDTEAFF
TRBD1	NA	TRBJ1-4	TRBV27	TGTGCCAGCAGTTACCGACCCGGGGGACAGGGGTATCGTTGGAGTGATAATGAAAAACTGTTTTTT	CASSYRPGGQGYRWSDNEKLFF
NA	many	TRBJ2-3	TRBV4-3	TGCGCCAGCAGCCAAGGTGTAGTGGATACGCAGTATTTT	CASSQGVVDTQYF
NA	NA	TRBJ1-1	TRBV7-3	TGTGCCAGCAGCTTAATTACAGGGAAAGAAGCTTTCTTT	CASSLITGKEAFF
TRBD2	few	TRBJ2-5	TRBV7-2	TGTGCCAGCAGCTTACTTACTTACCTTCAGGGAAGCGGGGATGCGGGGGAGACCCAGTACTTC	CASSLLTYLQGSGDAGETQYF
TRBD2	many	TRBJ2-1	TRBV12-3/TRBV12-4	TGTGCCAGCAGTTCTGAACGGGGGGATCTGAATGAGCAGTTCTTC	CASSSERGDLNEQFF
TRBD1	few	TRBJ1-2	TRBV13	TGTGCCAGCAGCTTAGGTGGAGGACAGGGAACTGGCTACACCTTC	CASSLGGGQGTGYTF
NA	many	TRBJ2-1	TRBV6-2/TRBV6-3	TGTGCCAGCACCCGGGACACCTACTCCTACAATGAGCAGTTCTTC	CASTRDTYSYNEQFF
NA	few	TRBJ1-1	TRBV29-1	TGCAGCGTGAACACTGAAGCTTTCTTT	CSVNTEAFF